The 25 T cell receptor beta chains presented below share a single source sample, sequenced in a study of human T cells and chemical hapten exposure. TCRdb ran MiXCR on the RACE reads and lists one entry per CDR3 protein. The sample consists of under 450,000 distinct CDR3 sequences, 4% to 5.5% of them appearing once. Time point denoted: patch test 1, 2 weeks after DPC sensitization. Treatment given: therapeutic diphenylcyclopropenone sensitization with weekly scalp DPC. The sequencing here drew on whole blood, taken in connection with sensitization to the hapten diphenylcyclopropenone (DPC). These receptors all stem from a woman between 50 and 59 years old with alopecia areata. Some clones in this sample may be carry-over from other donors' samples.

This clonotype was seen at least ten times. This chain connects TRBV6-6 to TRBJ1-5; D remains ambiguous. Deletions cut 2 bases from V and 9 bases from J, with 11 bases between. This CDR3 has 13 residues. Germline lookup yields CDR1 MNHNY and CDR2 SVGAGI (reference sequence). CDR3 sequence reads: CASSYRSPGPQHF. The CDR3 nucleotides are TGTGCCAGCAGTTACCGGTCCCCGGGGCCCCAGCATTTT.

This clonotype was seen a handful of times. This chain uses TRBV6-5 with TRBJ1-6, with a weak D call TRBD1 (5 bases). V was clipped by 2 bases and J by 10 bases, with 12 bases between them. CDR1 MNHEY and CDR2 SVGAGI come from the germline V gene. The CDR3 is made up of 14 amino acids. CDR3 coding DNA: TGTGCCAGCAGTTACGAGGGGAAGAAGTCACCCCTCCACTTT. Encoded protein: CASSYEGKKSPLHF.

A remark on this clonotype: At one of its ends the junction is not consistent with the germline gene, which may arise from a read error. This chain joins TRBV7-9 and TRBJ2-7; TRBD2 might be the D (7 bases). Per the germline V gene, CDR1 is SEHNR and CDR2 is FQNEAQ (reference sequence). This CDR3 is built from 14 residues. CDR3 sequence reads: CASSLGGPALGQDF. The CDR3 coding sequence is TGTGCCAGCAGCTTGGGGGGGCCAGCATTAGGGCAGGACTTC. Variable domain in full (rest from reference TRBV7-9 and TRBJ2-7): DTGVSQNPRHKITKRGQNVTFRCDPISEHNRLYWYRQTLGQGPEFLTYFQNEAQLEKSRLLSDRFSAERPKGSFSTLEIQRTEQGDSAMYLCASSLGGPALGQDFGPGTRLTVT.

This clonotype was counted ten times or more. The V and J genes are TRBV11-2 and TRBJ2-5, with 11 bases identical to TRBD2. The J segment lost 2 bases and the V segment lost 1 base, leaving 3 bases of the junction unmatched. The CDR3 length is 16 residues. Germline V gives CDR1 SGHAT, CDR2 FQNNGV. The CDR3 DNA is TGTGCCAGCAGCTTAGGACTAGCGGGGATTCAAGAGACCCAGTACTTC. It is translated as CASSLGLAGIQETQYF.

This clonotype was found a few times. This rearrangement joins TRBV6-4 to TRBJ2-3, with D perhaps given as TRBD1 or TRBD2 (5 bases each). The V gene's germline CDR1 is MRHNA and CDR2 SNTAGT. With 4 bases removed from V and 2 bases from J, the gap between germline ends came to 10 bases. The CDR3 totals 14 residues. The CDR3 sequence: CASSARDLTDTQYF. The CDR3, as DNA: TGTGCCAGCAGTGCCCGGGACCTCACAGATACGCAGTATTTT.

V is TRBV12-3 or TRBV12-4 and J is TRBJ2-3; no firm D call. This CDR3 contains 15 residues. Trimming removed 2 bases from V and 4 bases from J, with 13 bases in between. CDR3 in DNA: TGTGCCAGCAGTTTAATAGTTGGGGTGTCAGATACGCAGTATTTT. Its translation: CASSLIVGVSDTQYF.

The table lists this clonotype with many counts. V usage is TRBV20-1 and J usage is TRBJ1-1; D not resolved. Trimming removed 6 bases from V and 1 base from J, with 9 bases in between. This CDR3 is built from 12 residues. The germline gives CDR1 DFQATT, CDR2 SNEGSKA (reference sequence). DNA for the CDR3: TGCAGTGCCCCGATCCCGAACACTGAAGCTTTCTTT. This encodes CSAPIPNTEAFF.

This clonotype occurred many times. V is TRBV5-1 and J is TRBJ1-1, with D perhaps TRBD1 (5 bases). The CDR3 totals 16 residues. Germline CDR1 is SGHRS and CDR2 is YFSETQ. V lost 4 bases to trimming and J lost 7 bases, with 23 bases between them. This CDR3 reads CASSLDGVGAPGEAFF. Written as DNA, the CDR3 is TGCGCCAGCAGCCTCGATGGGGTTGGGGCTCCGGGTGAAGCTTTCTTT.

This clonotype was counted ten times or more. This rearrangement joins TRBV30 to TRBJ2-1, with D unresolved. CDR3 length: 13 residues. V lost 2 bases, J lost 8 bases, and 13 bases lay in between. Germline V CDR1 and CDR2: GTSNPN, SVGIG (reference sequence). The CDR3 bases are TGTGCCTGGAGTTTGACCCCTTGGGATGAGCAGTTCTTC. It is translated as CAWSLTPWDEQFF.

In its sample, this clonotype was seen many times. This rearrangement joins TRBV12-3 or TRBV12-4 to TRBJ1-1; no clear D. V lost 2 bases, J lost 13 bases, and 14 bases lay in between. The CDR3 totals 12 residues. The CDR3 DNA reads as TGTGCCAGCAGTTTAAGGGAGGGTAAGGGTTTCTTT. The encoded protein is CASSLREGKGFF.

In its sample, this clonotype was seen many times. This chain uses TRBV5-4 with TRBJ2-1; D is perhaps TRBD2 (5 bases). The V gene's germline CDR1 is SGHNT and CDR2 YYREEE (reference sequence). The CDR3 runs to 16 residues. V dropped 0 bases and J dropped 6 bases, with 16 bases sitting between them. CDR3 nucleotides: TGTGCCAGCAGCTTGGGCCTAGCCACGACGGGCAATGAGCAGTTCTTC. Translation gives CASSLGLATTGNEQFF.

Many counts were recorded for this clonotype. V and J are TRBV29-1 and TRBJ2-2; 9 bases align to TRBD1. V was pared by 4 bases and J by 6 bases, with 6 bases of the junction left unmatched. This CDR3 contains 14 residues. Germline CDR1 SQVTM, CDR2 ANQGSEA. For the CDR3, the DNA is TGCAGCGTTGCTGGACAGGGGTATGCCGGGGAGCTGTTTTTT. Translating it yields CSVAGQGYAGELFF.

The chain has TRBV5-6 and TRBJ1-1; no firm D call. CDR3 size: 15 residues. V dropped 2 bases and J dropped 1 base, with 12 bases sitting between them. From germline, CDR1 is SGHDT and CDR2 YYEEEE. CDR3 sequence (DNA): TGTGCCAGCAGCTTCGGTGACGGACCGAACACTGAAGCTTTCTTT. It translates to CASSFGDGPNTEAFF. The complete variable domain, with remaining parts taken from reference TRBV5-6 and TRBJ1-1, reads DAGVTQSPTHLIKTRGQQVTLRCSPKSGHDTVSWYQQALGQGPQFIFQYYEEEERQRGNFPDRFSGHQFPNYSSELNVNALLLGDSALYLCASSFGDGPNTEAFFGQGTRLTVV.

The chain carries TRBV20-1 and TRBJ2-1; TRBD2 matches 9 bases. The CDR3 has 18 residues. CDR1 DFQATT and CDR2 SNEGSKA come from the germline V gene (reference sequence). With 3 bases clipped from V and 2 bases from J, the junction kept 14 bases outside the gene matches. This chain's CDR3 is CSASLVTSGPFAYNEQFF. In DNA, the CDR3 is TGCAGTGCTAGTTTGGTGACTAGCGGACCATTTGCCTACAATGAGCAGTTCTTC.

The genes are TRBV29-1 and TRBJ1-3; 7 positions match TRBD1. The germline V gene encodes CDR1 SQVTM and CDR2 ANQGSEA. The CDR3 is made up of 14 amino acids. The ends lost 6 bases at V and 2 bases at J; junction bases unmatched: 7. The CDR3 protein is CSVTETGTGNTIYF. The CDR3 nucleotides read TGCAGCGTCACCGAGACAGGGACTGGAAACACCATATATTTT. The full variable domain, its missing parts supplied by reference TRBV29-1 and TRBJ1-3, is SAVISQKPSRDICQRGTSLTIQCQVDSQVTMMFWYRQQPGQSLTLIATANQGSEATYESGFVIDKFPISRPNLTFSTLTVSNMSPEDSSIYLCSVTETGTGNTIYFGEGSWLTVV.

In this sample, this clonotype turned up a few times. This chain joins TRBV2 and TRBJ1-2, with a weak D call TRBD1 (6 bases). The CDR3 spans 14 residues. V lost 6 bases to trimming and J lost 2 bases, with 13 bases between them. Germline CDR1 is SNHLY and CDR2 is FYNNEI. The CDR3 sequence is CASSPGATNYGYTF. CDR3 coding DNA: TGTGCCAGCAGCCCAGGGGCGACCAACTATGGCTACACCTTC.

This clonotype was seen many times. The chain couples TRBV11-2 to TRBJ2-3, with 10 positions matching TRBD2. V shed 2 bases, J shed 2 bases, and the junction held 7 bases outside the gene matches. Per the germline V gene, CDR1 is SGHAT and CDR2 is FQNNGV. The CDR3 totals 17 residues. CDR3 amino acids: CASSLRVAGGPTDTQYF. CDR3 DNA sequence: TGTGCCAGCAGCTTAAGGGTAGCGGGGGGACCCACAGATACGCAGTATTTT.

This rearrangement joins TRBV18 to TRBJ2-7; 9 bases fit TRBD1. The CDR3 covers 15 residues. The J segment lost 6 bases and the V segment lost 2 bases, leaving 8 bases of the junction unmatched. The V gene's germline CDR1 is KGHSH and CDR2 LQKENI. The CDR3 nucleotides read TGTGCCAGCTCACCAGTCGACAGGGGGTTCCGCGAGCAGTACTTC. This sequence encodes CASSPVDRGFREQYF.

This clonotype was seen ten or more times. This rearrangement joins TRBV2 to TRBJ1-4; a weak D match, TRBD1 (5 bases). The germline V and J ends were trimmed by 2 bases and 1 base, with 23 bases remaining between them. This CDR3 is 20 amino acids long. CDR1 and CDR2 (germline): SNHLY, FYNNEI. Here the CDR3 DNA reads TGTGCCAGCAGTGAAACGGAGGAGCCAGGGCTCTATGGAACTAATGAAAAACTGTTTTTT. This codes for CASSETEEPGLYGTNEKLFF.

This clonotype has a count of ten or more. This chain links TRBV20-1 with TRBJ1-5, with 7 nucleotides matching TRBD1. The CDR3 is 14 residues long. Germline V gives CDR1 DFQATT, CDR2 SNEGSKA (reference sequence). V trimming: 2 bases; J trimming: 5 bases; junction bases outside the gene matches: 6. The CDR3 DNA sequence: TGCAGTGCTAGACGCGGACAGGTTGATCAGCCCCAGCATTTT. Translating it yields CSARRGQVDQPQHF.

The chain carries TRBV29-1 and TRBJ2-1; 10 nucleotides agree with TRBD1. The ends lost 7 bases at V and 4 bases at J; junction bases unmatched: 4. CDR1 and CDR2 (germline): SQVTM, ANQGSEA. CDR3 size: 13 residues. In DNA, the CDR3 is TGCAGCGCGGGGGACAGGGGATACAATGAGCAGTTCTTC. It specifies CSAGDRGYNEQFF.

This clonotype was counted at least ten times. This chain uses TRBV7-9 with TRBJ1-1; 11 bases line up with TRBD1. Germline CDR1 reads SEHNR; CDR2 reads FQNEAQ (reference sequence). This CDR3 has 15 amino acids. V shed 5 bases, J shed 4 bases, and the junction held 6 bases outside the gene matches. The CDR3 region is CASSPGQGAATEAFF. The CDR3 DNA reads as TGTGCCAGCAGCCCAGGACAGGGGGCGGCCACTGAAGCTTTCTTT. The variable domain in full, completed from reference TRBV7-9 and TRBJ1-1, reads DTGVSQNPRHKITKRGQNVTFRCDPISEHNRLYWYRQTLGQGPEFLTYFQNEAQLEKSRLLSDRFSAERPKGSFSTLEIQRTEQGDSAMYLCASSPGQGAATEAFFGQGTRLTVV.

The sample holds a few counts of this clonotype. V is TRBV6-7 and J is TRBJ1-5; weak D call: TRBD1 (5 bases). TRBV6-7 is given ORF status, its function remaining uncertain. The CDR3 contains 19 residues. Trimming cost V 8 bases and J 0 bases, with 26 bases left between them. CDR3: CASGKLRGLGPPSNQPQHF. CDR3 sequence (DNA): TGTGCCAGCGGAAAACTCCGGGGCCTGGGACCCCCTAGCAATCAGCCCCAGCATTTT.

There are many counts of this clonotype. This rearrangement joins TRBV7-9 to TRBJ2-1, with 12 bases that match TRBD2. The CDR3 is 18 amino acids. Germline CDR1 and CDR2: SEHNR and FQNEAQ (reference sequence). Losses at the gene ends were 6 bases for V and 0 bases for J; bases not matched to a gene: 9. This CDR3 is CASSIGLAGSLSYNEQFF. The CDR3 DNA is TGTGCCAGCAGTATAGGACTAGCGGGGAGCCTCTCCTACAATGAGCAGTTCTTC.

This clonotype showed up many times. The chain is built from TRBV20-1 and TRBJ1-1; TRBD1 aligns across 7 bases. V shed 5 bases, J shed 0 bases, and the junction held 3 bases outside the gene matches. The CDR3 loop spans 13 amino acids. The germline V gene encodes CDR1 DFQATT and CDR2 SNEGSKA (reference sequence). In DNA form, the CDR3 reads TGCAGTGCTGGAACAGGGGTGAACACTGAAGCTTTCTTT. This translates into CSAGTGVNTEAFF.